Listed here is a single T cell receptor (beta chain). Its antigen is unidentified. Expressed TCRB transcripts were sequenced after all isolated RNA was converted to cDNA. Profiled with immunoSEQ multiplex PCR; TCRdb holds only in-frame clones, not every one. The sample has a few hundred thousand clones, approximately 16% seen once. This record belongs to a study of beta chain features in type 1 diabetes. CDR1 is MNHEY, CDR2 SMNVEV, per germline (reference sequence). The V gene lost 7 bases and the J gene lost 3 bases, with 15 bases spanning the gap. This CDR3 comprises 14 residues. Whole-study results and caveats: Type 1 diabetes patients had moderately but significantly shorter TCRB CDR3s in all four CD4+ subsets.

The clonotype originates from a man aged 30-40 years with type 1 diabetes. Sequencing input: naive CD4+ T cells from blood. V gene TRBV27 combines with J gene TRBJ1-1; D ambiguous. The CDR3 region is CASNQRRGYTEAFF. CDR3 nucleotide sequence: TGTGCCAGCAACCAAAGAAGAGGATACACTGAAGCTTTCTTT.